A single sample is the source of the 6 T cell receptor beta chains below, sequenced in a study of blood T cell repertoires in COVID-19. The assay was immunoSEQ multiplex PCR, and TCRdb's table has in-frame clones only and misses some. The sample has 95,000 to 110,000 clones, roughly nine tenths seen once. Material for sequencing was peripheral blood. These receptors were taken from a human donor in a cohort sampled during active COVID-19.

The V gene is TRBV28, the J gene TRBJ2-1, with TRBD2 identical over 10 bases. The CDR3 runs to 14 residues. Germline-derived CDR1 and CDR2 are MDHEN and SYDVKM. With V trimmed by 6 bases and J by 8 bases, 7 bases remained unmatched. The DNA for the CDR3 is TGTGCCAGCAGAGCGCTAGCGGGAGCCCATGAGCAGTTCTTC. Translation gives CASRALAGAHEQFF. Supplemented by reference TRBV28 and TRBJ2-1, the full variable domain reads DVKVTQSSRYLVKRTGEKVFLECVQDMDHENMFWYRQDPGLGLRLIYFSYDVKMKEKGDIPEGYSVSREKKERFSLILESASTNQTSMYLCASRALAGAHEQFFGPGTRLTVL.

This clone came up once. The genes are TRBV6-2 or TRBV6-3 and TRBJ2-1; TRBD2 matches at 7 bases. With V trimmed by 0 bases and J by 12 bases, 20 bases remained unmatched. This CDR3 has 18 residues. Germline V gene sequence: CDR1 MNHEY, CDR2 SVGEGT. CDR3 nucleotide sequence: TGTGCCAGCAGTTACTCGGGGAAAGGACTAGTTTATGTATATGGGCAGTTCTTC. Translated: CASSYSGKGLVYVYGQFF.

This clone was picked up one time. CDR3 DNA sequence: TGTGCCAGCAGCGTAGCTAGTTCAAGAGGAAACACTGAAGCTTTCTTT. Protein product: CASSVASSRGNTEAFF. V usage is TRBV9 and J usage is TRBJ1-1; D gene ambiguous. V lost 0 bases and J 2 bases, leaving 14 bases between the germline ends. The V gene's germline CDR1 is SGDLS and CDR2 YYNGEE. This CDR3 is built from 16 residues.

As DNA, the CDR3 is TGTGCCAGCAGCCAAGGGATACGTCCCGGGATCGAAGAGACCCAGTACTTC. Protein sequence: CASSQGIRPGIEETQYF. This chain links TRBV3-1 (or the pseudogene TRBV3-2) with TRBJ2-5; the D gene is possibly TRBD2 (5 bases). The CDR3 sequence is 17 residues long. V shed 1 base and J shed 3 bases, with 18 bases lying between them. The germline V gene encodes CDR1 LGHDT and CDR2 YNNKEL (reference sequence).

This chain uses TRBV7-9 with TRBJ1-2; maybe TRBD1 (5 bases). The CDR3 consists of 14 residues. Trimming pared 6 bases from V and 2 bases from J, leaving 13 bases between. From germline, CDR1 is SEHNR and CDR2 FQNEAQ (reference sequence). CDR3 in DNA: TGTGCCAGCAGACCACCGGGACTGAACTATGGCTACACCTTC. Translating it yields CASRPPGLNYGYTF.

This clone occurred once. CDR3 in amino acids: CASSYSERDSTDTQYF. The CDR3 region has the DNA TGTGCCAGCAGTTACTCGGAGCGGGATTCGACAGATACGCAGTATTTT. The chain uses TRBV6-2 or TRBV6-3 and TRBJ2-3, with 7 bases identical to TRBD2. The CDR3 covers 16 residues. Trimming removed 0 bases from V and 3 bases from J; junction bases left unmatched: 6. The germline V gene has CDR1 MNHEY and CDR2 SVGEGT.